One sample yielded the 30 T cell receptor beta chains listed below, sequenced in a study of shared clonotypes between healthy human individuals. Some clones are missing from TCRdb's copy, which holds only in-frame ones; the method was immunoSEQ multiplex PCR. This table holds about 1.1 million clones, 70% to 80% found once. Sequenced: memory CD4+ T cells from PBMCs. Noted subset: CD45RA-negative fraction. The receptors stem from a man aged 18-30 years in good health. Some clones in this sample may be carry-over from other donors' samples.

V usage is TRBV10-3 and J usage is TRBJ1-2; TRBD1 aligns across 10 bases. Germline values: CDR1 ENHRY, CDR2 SYGVKD. V lost 8 bases and J lost 4; bases outside the gene matches: 1. The CDR3 sequence is 12 residues long. In DNA form, the CDR3 reads TGTGCCATCGGGACAGGGGCCTATGGCTACACCTTC. It translates to CAIGTGAYGYTF.

V and J are TRBV27 and TRBJ1-1; TRBD1 might be the D (5 bases). CDR1 and CDR2 (germline): MNHEY, SMNVEV (reference sequence). V lost 1 base to trimming and J lost 4 bases, with 13 bases between them. This CDR3 region has 15 residues. The CDR3 here is CASSLWGTGRTEAFF. In nucleotides, the CDR3 is TGTGCCAGCAGTTTATGGGGTACGGGGCGCACTGAAGCTTTCTTT.

V is TRBV28 and J is TRBJ2-5; 15 bases are shared with TRBD2. Germline CDR1 reads MDHEN; CDR2 reads SYDVKM. J was trimmed by 4 bases and V by 5 bases; bases with no gene match: 5. The CDR3 is made up of 16 amino acids. This CDR3 is CASSPPGLAGGETQYF. The CDR3 nucleotides are TGTGCCAGCAGTCCACCGGGACTAGCGGGAGGAGAGACCCAGTACTTC.

This clone was seen a few times. The rearrangement uses TRBV6-5 and TRBJ2-7; 7 bases line up with TRBD1. Trimming cost V 0 bases and J 3 bases; bases outside gene matches: 2. The germline V gene encodes CDR1 MNHEY and CDR2 SVGAGI. The CDR3 has 14 residues. In DNA form, the CDR3 reads TGTGCCAGCAGTTACTCGAGACAGGGCTACGAGCAGTACTTC. Translating gives CASSYSRQGYEQYF.

This clone has a count of ten or more. This sample also contains other DNA sequences that code for the same CDR3. The chain carries TRBV5-6 and TRBJ1-5, with TRBD1 as a possible D gene (5 bases). Germline assignment: CDR1 SGHDT and CDR2 YYEEEE. There are 13 residues in the CDR3. V lost 0 bases, J lost 5 bases, and 6 bases lay in between. CDR3 nucleotides: TGTGCCAGCAGCTTGGGAGGGGATCAGCCCCAGCATTTT. Amino acid sequence: CASSLGGDQPQHF.

V is TRBV4-1 and J is TRBJ2-5; 12 bases map to TRBD1. The germline V gene has CDR1 MGHRA and CDR2 YSYEKL. The CDR3 totals 17 residues. Germline trimming cut 2 bases from V and 4 bases from J; bases unmatched to any gene: 8. The CDR3 here is CASSQRGQGAIGETQYF. DNA of the CDR3: TGCGCCAGCAGCCAACGGGGACAGGGGGCGATCGGAGAGACCCAGTACTTC.

The DNA for the CDR3 is TGCGCCAGCAGCCAAGATTTGATGCTCGGGGGTTCAGCGTACCAAGAGACCCAGTACTTC. Encoded protein: CASSQDLMLGGSAYQETQYF. V usage is TRBV4-3 and J usage is TRBJ2-5; maybe TRBD2 (6 bases). The CDR3 spans 20 residues. The V and J ends lost 0 bases and 0 bases respectively, with 23 bases between them. CDR1 is LGHNA and CDR2 is YSLEER in the germline V gene.

This clone was picked up one time. The chain uses TRBV28 and TRBJ2-7; 8 positions agree with TRBD1. The germline gives CDR1 MDHEN, CDR2 SYDVKM. The CDR3 length is 16 residues. V shed 7 bases, J shed 5 bases, and the junction held 16 bases outside the gene matches. This CDR3 is CASMPPGDRGLHEQYF. Written as DNA, the CDR3 is TGTGCCAGCATGCCCCCCGGCGACAGGGGTCTCCACGAGCAGTACTTC.

There are many counts of this clone. V usage is TRBV27 and J usage is TRBJ1-1; D may be TRBD1 (5 bases). The V end lost 6 bases, the J end lost 3 bases, and 11 bases lay between the germline ends. This CDR3 is built from 13 residues. Germline CDR1 is MNHEY and CDR2 is SMNVEV (reference sequence). CDR3 in amino acids: CASSAGTYTEAFF. The CDR3, as DNA: TGTGCCAGCAGCGCAGGGACCTACACTGAAGCTTTCTTT.

This chain uses TRBV5-1 with TRBJ2-3, with TRBD1 identical over 9 bases. The CDR3 extends over 15 amino acids. V lost 8 bases and J lost 0; bases outside the gene matches: 7. The germline V gene encodes CDR1 SGHRS and CDR2 YFSETQ. The CDR3, as DNA: TGCGCCAGTTCCGGGACAGGGACCAGCACAGATACGCAGTATTTT. It yields the protein CASSGTGTSTDTQYF. The complete variable domain, with remaining parts taken from reference TRBV5-1 and TRBJ2-3, reads KAGVTQTPRYLIKTRGQQVTLSCSPISGHRSVSWYQQTPGQGLQFLFEYFSETQRNKGNFPGRFSGRQFSNSRSEMNVSTLELGDSALYLCASSGTGTSTDTQYFGPGTRLTVL.

This chain connects TRBV18 to TRBJ1-1; 9 positions agree with TRBD1. The ends lost 5 bases at V and 6 bases at J; junction bases unmatched: 7. CDR1 is KGHSH and CDR2 is LQKENI in the germline V gene. CDR3 length: 14 amino acids. CDR3 residues: CASSAGQGGSEAFF. DNA of the CDR3: TGTGCCAGCTCAGCGGGACAGGGAGGGTCTGAAGCTTTCTTT.

This chain links TRBV6-6 with TRBJ2-2, with TRBD2 matching 7 bases. Germline CDR1 is MNHNY and CDR2 is SVGAGI (reference sequence). The CDR3 is 15 residues long. With 0 bases clipped from V and 5 bases from J, the junction kept 3 bases outside the gene matches. CDR3 coding DNA: TGTGCCAGCAGTTACTCGGGGGGGTTAACCGGGGAGCTGTTTTTT. Amino acid sequence: CASSYSGGLTGELFF.

This chain connects TRBV27 to TRBJ1-5; no definite D call. Between the trimmed V and J ends, which lost 0 bases and 2 bases, there was a span of 11 bases. Germline loops: CDR1 MNHEY, CDR2 SMNVEV (reference sequence). CDR3 size: 16 residues. CDR3 nucleotide sequence: TGTGCCAGCAGTTTATCCTTTCGAGGCGGCAATCAGCCCCAGCATTTT. Translating gives CASSLSFRGGNQPQHF.

A remark on this clone: Other DNA sequences in the same sample also yield this CDR3. The chain joins TRBV20-1 to TRBJ2-5; D is uncertain. Trimming stripped 3 bases from V and 3 bases from J, with 2 bases between. This CDR3 contains 10 residues. CDR1 is DFQATT, CDR2 SNEGSKA, per germline (reference sequence). CDR3 amino acids: CSARKETQYF. CDR3 DNA: TGCAGTGCTAGGAAAGAGACCCAGTACTTC.

The rearrangement uses TRBV9 and TRBJ2-7; TRBD1 is a possible D gene (5 bases). Trimming took 1 base from V and 1 from J, leaving 9 bases between them. This CDR3 has 14 amino acids. Germline CDR1 reads SGDLS; CDR2 reads YYNGEE. CDR3 sequence: CASSVQGWSYEQYF. The CDR3 DNA sequence: TGTGCCAGCAGCGTACAGGGATGGTCCTACGAGCAGTACTTC.

Ten or more counts support this clone. V and J are TRBV11-2 and TRBJ2-7, with D tentatively TRBD2 (6 bases). Germline CDR1 and CDR2: SGHAT and FQNNGV. Trimming shortened V by 1 base and J by 3 bases, and 13 bases separated the two germline ends. The CDR3 is 15 residues long. The CDR3 coding sequence is TGTGCCAGCAGCTTAGTTACGGGAGCCTACTACGAGCAGTACTTC. Its protein product is CASSLVTGAYYEQYF.

Only one count was recorded for this clone. V is TRBV14 and J is TRBJ2-2; D remains unclear. Germline V lookup: CDR1 SGHDN, CDR2 FVKESK. This CDR3 comprises 16 residues. Deletions cut 0 bases from V and 1 base from J, with 9 bases between. The CDR3 DNA follows: TGTGCCAGCAGCCAAGATCGATTGGAGAACACCGGGGAGCTGTTTTTT. This gives the protein CASSQDRLENTGELFF.

This clone was counted many times. The genes are TRBV29-1 and TRBJ2-3, with D perhaps TRBD1 (6 bases). This CDR3 has 13 amino acids. Trimming took 3 bases from V and 4 from J, leaving 11 bases between them. The germline CDR1 and CDR2 sequences are SQVTM and ANQGSEA. The DNA of the CDR3 is TGCAGCGTTGATCGCAGGGGCGCAGATACGCAGTATTTT. Translated: CSVDRRGADTQYF.

The genes are TRBV9 and TRBJ1-3; D may be TRBD1 (5 bases). In germline, CDR1 is SGDLS, CDR2 YYNGEE. Trimming removed 3 bases from V and 2 bases from J, with 12 bases in between. The CDR3 consists of 15 residues. CDR3 DNA sequence: TGTGCCAGCAGCGCTGGGGGGAAGACTGGAAACACCATATATTTT. This encodes CASSAGGKTGNTIYF.

The chain uses TRBV18 and TRBJ2-3; tentative D call: TRBD2 (6 bases). This CDR3 is 15 amino acids long. CDR1 and CDR2 from the germline V gene are KGHSH and LQKENI. The V end was cut by 3 bases, the J end by 5 bases, with 15 bases between. CDR3 coding DNA: TGTGCCAGCTCACCGGGGGGTGAAGGGAGAGATACGCAGTATTTT. Translating it yields CASSPGGEGRDTQYF.

The chain has TRBV23-1 and TRBJ1-2; a possible D gene is TRBD1 (6 bases). TRBV23-1 is an ORF, with its function uncertain. The CDR3 length is 15 residues. The V gene lost 7 bases and the J gene lost 2 bases, with 17 bases spanning the gap. DNA for the CDR3: TGCGCCAGCATCATCAAGCGGGGGCTGAACTATGGCTACACCTTC. Translating it yields CASIIKRGLNYGYTF.

The V call is TRBV2, the J call TRBJ2-5; D gene unclear. The CDR3 sequence is 12 residues long. Germline loops: CDR1 SNHLY, CDR2 FYNNEI. V lost 2 bases to trimming and J lost 4 bases, with 5 bases between them. As DNA, the CDR3 is TGTGCCAGCAGTGAATCCGGAGAGACCCAGTACTTC. It translates to CASSESGETQYF.

The chain recombines TRBV28 with TRBJ2-1, with D possibly TRBD1 on 6 matching bases. CDR1 is MDHEN, CDR2 SYDVKM, per germline. The V end lost 4 bases, the J end lost 4 bases, and 17 bases lay between the germline ends. The length of the CDR3 is 16 residues. The CDR3 here is CASSSHRVSLYNEQFF. CDR3 sequence (DNA): TGTGCCAGCAGTTCCCACAGGGTTTCCCTTTACAATGAGCAGTTCTTC.

This chain connects TRBV28 to TRBJ1-3; D is undetermined. Germline assignment: CDR1 MDHEN and CDR2 SYDVKM. Deletions cut 2 bases from V and 0 bases from J, with 11 bases between. This CDR3 contains 16 residues. CDR3 in amino acids: CASSLGSTDSGNTIYF. CDR3 bases: TGTGCCAGCAGTTTAGGTTCCACGGACTCTGGAAACACCATATATTTT.

In nucleotides, the CDR3 is TGTGCCAGTAGTGCTATCTCAAGTTTGCTAGCGGGGCAAAATGAGCAGTTCTTC. It translates to CASSAISSLLAGQNEQFF. J is TRBJ2-1 and V is TRBV19, with 9 positions matching TRBD2. Germline V gives CDR1 LNHDA, CDR2 SQIVND (reference sequence). The CDR3 is 18 residues long. J lost 7 bases, V lost 5 bases, and 18 bases had no gene match.

This rearrangement joins TRBV9 to TRBJ2-3; possibly TRBD2 for D (5 bases). V was pared by 4 bases and J by 4 bases, with 13 bases between. Germline assignment: CDR1 SGDLS and CDR2 YYNGEE. The CDR3 has 14 residues. CDR3 DNA: TGTGCCAGCAGCCCCGCGGAGAGGGCAGATACGCAGTATTTT. It yields the protein CASSPAERADTQYF. The full variable domain, its missing parts supplied by reference TRBV9 and TRBJ2-3, is DSGVTQTPKHLITATGQRVTLRCSPRSGDLSVYWYQQSLDQGLQFLIQYYNGEERAKGNILERFSAQQFPDLHSELNLSSLELGDSALYFCASSPAERADTQYFGPGTRLTVL.

Remarks on this clone: Possible read error: a much larger clone is one base away. The CDR3 DNA reads as TGTGCCAGCAGCCCGGACAGTAACTATGGCTACACCTTC. Amino acid sequence: CASSPDSNYGYTF. The rearrangement joins TRBV7-6 to TRBJ1-2; tentatively, D is TRBD1 (6 bases). Per germline, CDR1 SGHVS and CDR2 FNYEAQ. The length of the CDR3 is 13 residues. V was clipped by 5 bases and J by 1 base, with 8 bases between them.

This chain's CDR3 is CAISESTGHLSYEQYF. The DNA of the CDR3 is TGTGCCATCAGTGAGTCCACGGGACACCTCTCCTACGAGCAGTACTTC. The J gene is TRBJ2-7, the V gene TRBV10-3; D perhaps matches TRBD1 (6 bases). V gave up 0 bases and J gave up 0 bases, with 12 bases separating them. Looked up from germline, CDR1 is ENHRY and CDR2 is SYGVKD. The CDR3 runs to 16 residues.

This chain links TRBV18 with TRBJ1-1, with TRBD1 as a possible D gene (5 bases). The CDR3 loop spans 16 amino acids. The V gene lost 2 bases and the J gene lost 4 bases, with 17 bases spanning the gap. Per the germline V gene, CDR1 is KGHSH and CDR2 is LQKENI. The CDR3 DNA is TGTGCCAGCTCACCATCCCCCTTACCTGGGGGCACTGAAGCTTTCTTT. Residues: CASSPSPLPGGTEAFF.

The chain is built from TRBV10-3 and TRBJ1-2; 9 nucleotides align to TRBD1. J lost 4 bases, V lost 4 bases, and 7 bases had no gene match. This CDR3 is built from 15 residues. Germline V gene sequence: CDR1 ENHRY, CDR2 SYGVKD. The CDR3, as DNA: TGTGCCATCAGTGTCCGGGACAGGGACTCCTATGGCTACACCTTC. Amino acid sequence: CAISVRDRDSYGYTF.